This T cell receptor (beta chain) stems from a study of CD4+ T cells in melanoma. CDR3 size: 14 residues. Germline loops: CDR1 MNHEY, CDR2 SVGAGI. V lost 2 bases to trimming and J lost 8 bases; unmatched junction nucleotides: 4. Clones were read by immunoSEQ multiplex PCR, and TCRdb kept only the in-frame ones, dropping some. Among some 150,000 clones, about nine tenths were seen once, and the ten largest hold approximately 1.5%. About this clone: What it binds is not known.

Study outcomes and limitations: CD8+ T cell, macrophage and B cell function reportedly correlated with neoantigen-specific CD4+ T cells. Neoantigen-specific CD4+ T cells in melanoma reportedly had diverse differentiation states.

This receptor was obtained from a human donor with melanoma. The J gene is TRBJ1-4, the V gene TRBV6-5; 8 bases are shared with TRBD1. Here the CDR3 DNA reads TGTGCCAGCAGTTACCAGGGGGCGCCAGAAAAACTGTTTTTT. Translated, it gives CASSYQGAPEKLFF.